Listed below are T cell receptor beta chains from one sample, sequenced in a study of cytomegalovirus exposure and HLA in healthy donors. Method: immunoSEQ multiplex PCR; TCRdb's copy keeps in-frame clones and lacks some. There are some 320,000 clones in the sample; approximately 90% occur only once, and roughly 1.2% lies in the top ten. What was sequenced was PBMCs. The receptors come from a woman in her thirties in good health and CMV-seropositive. The CDR3 runs from the conserved cysteine through the conserved F or W. A D gene is named only where the DNA matches it firmly. Rows may omit the clone size; those that give it use once, few, many or a size class.

abundance: few
j_gene: TRBJ2-7
d_gene: -
v_gene: TRBV6-6
CDR3nt: TGTGCCAGCAATCCGATTCCCGGACAGAGCTCCTACGAGCAGTACTTC
CDR3aa: CASNPIPGQSSYEQYF

abundance: -
j_gene: TRBJ2-7
d_gene: TRBD2
v_gene: TRBV11-2
CDR3nt: TGTGCCAGCAGCCGTACTAGCGGGGGCAAGTACGAGCAGTACTTC
CDR3aa: CASSRTSGGKYEQYF

abundance: once
j_gene: TRBJ2-3
d_gene: -
v_gene: TRBV4-1
CDR3nt: TGCGCCAGCAGCCAAGGGAGGGCAGCGGACACAGATACGCAGTATTTT
CDR3aa: CASSQGRAADTDTQYF

abundance: -
j_gene: TRBJ2-7
d_gene: -
v_gene: TRBV9
CDR3nt: TGTGCCAGCAGCGGCGGGGGGACAGCCAAGAGCTCCTACGAGCAGTACTTC
CDR3aa: CASSGGGTAKSSYEQYF

abundance: -
j_gene: TRBJ1-5
d_gene: -
v_gene: TRBV7-9
CDR3nt: TGTGCCAGCAGCGGTACAGGGATCGATCAGCCCCAGCATTTT
CDR3aa: CASSGTGIDQPQHF

abundance: -
j_gene: TRBJ1-5
d_gene: -
v_gene: TRBV4-3
CDR3nt: TGCGCCAGCAGCCACTCGGGACAAAGCAATCAGCCCCAGCATTTT
CDR3aa: CASSHSGQSNQPQHF

abundance: -
j_gene: TRBJ2-7
d_gene: TRBD2
v_gene: TRBV5-4
CDR3nt: TGTGCCAGCAGCTCCGGGACTAGCATAGGGTACGAGCAGTACTTC
CDR3aa: CASSSGTSIGYEQYF

abundance: -
j_gene: TRBJ2-4
d_gene: -
v_gene: TRBV27
CDR3nt: TGTGCCAGCAGTCTAAAAACAGGGGCCAAAAACATTCAGTACTTC
CDR3aa: CASSLKTGAKNIQYF

abundance: -
j_gene: TRBJ1-1
d_gene: TRBD1
v_gene: TRBV4-2
CDR3nt: TGTGCCAGCAGCGAATCCCCGGGACAGGGCGGCACTGAAGCTTTCTTT
CDR3aa: CASSESPGQGGTEAFF

abundance: once
j_gene: TRBJ1-2
d_gene: -
v_gene: TRBV15
CDR3nt: TGTGCCACCAGCAGAGGCGAAGGGTGGGACTATGGCTACACCTTC
CDR3aa: CATSRGEGWDYGYTF

abundance: -
j_gene: TRBJ1-1
d_gene: -
v_gene: TRBV5-4
CDR3nt: TGTGCCAGCAGCTTGGGGGTGGGTGAAGCTTTCTTT
CDR3aa: CASSLGVGEAFF

abundance: -
j_gene: TRBJ2-5
d_gene: -
v_gene: TRBV7-2
CDR3nt: TGTGCCAGCAGCTTGTCGCGGACAACTCAAGAGACCCAGTACTTC
CDR3aa: CASSLSRTTQETQYF

abundance: -
j_gene: TRBJ1-1
d_gene: -
v_gene: TRBV19
CDR3nt: TGTGCCAGTAATGAGGGCATGAACACTGAAGCTTTCTTT
CDR3aa: CASNEGMNTEAFF

abundance: -
j_gene: TRBJ2-7
d_gene: -
v_gene: TRBV30
CDR3nt: TGTGCCTGGAGCCTCCGGGGAGGTGGCTACGAGCAGTACTTC
CDR3aa: CAWSLRGGGYEQYF

abundance: -
j_gene: TRBJ2-5
d_gene: -
v_gene: TRBV7-6
CDR3nt: TGTGCCAGCAGCTTGACGAACCCCTCGGGGAGGGGGGGAGAGACCCAGTACTTC
CDR3aa: CASSLTNPSGRGGETQYF

abundance: -
j_gene: TRBJ1-2
d_gene: -
v_gene: TRBV6-1
CDR3nt: TGTGCCAGCAGGCATCAGGGATATGAGTATGGCTACACCTTC
CDR3aa: CASRHQGYEYGYTF

abundance: -
j_gene: TRBJ1-2
d_gene: TRBD1
v_gene: TRBV28
CDR3nt: TGTGCCAGCAGGGGGACAGTAGCTAACTATGGCTACACCTTC
CDR3aa: CASRGTVANYGYTF

abundance: -
j_gene: TRBJ2-7
d_gene: TRBD1
v_gene: TRBV5-4
CDR3nt: TGTGCCAGCAGCTCGGGGATCAGGGGGAGCTCCTACGAGCAGTACTTC
CDR3aa: CASSSGIRGSSYEQYF

abundance: few
j_gene: TRBJ2-7
d_gene: -
v_gene: TRBV7-9
CDR3nt: TGTGCCAGCAGCTCCAAAGGCGAGGGAGACTCCTACGAGCAGTACTTC
CDR3aa: CASSSKGEGDSYEQYF

abundance: -
j_gene: TRBJ2-5
d_gene: TRBD2
v_gene: TRBV4-2
CDR3nt: TGTGCCAGCAGCCAAGTTGTAGCGGGAGGGCCAGAGACCCAGTACTTC
CDR3aa: CASSQVVAGGPETQYF

abundance: -
j_gene: TRBJ1-1
d_gene: TRBD1
v_gene: TRBV6-6
CDR3nt: TGTGCCAGCACCCCCTGGACAGGGGGGAACACTGAAGCTTTCTTT
CDR3aa: CASTPWTGGNTEAFF

abundance: -
j_gene: TRBJ2-1
d_gene: TRBD1
v_gene: TRBV19
CDR3nt: TGTGCCAGTATCCCGGACAGGGGATCCTACAATGAGCAGTTCTTC
CDR3aa: CASIPDRGSYNEQFF

abundance: -
j_gene: TRBJ1-3
d_gene: -
v_gene: TRBV12-2
CDR3nt: TGTGCAAGTCGCTTAGTGCTAAGGGCCTATTCAGCGGACACCATATATTTT
CDR3aa: CASRLVLRAYSADTIYF

abundance: -
j_gene: TRBJ2-3
d_gene: -
v_gene: TRBV5-1
CDR3nt: TGCGCCAGCACCCCGATAGCGCAACAAGGCAGAACGCAGTATTTT
CDR3aa: CASTPIAQQGRTQYF

abundance: -
j_gene: TRBJ2-2
d_gene: -
v_gene: TRBV2
CDR3nt: TGTGCCAGCGATACGAACACCGGGGAGCTGTTTTTT
CDR3aa: CASDTNTGELFF

abundance: -
j_gene: TRBJ2-2
d_gene: -
v_gene: TRBV7-9
CDR3nt: TGTGCCAGCAGCCCCACGAACACCGGGGAGCTGTTTTTT
CDR3aa: CASSPTNTGELFF

abundance: -
j_gene: TRBJ1-5
d_gene: TRBD1
v_gene: TRBV6-5
CDR3nt: TGTGCCAGCAGGCCCGGGACAGTGGGTCAGCCCCAGCATTTT
CDR3aa: CASRPGTVGQPQHF

abundance: -
j_gene: TRBJ1-5
d_gene: -
v_gene: TRBV7-6
CDR3nt: TGTGCCAGCAGCTTAGGGGGACTTAGCAATCAGCCCCAGCATTTT
CDR3aa: CASSLGGLSNQPQHF

abundance: -
j_gene: TRBJ1-5
d_gene: -
v_gene: TRBV7-2
CDR3nt: TGTGCCAGCAGCTTAGGTGGTGGAGGCAATCAGCCCCAGCATTTT
CDR3aa: CASSLGGGGNQPQHF

abundance: -
j_gene: TRBJ2-3
d_gene: -
v_gene: TRBV7-3
CDR3nt: TGTGCCAGCAGCCGGGACGGTCTAGATACGCAGTATTTT
CDR3aa: CASSRDGLDTQYF

abundance: once
j_gene: TRBJ1-1
d_gene: -
v_gene: TRBV28
CDR3nt: TGTGCCAGCACTGGGGGGCTGACTGAAGCTTTCTTT
CDR3aa: CASTGGLTEAFF

abundance: -
j_gene: TRBJ1-6
d_gene: -
v_gene: TRBV5-4
CDR3nt: TGTGCCAGCAGCCTGGCCGACGGAAATTCACCCCTCCACTTT
CDR3aa: CASSLADGNSPLHF